What follows are 12 T cell receptor beta chains derived from one specimen sequenced in a study of blood T cell repertoires in COVID-19. Repertoires were generated with immunoSEQ multiplex PCR, while TCRdb's copy carries only in-frame clones and drops some. The sample has 25,000 or so clones, around 81% seen once; the top ten hold more than 65%. Sequences were obtained from peripheral blood. These receptors came from a man aged 70 or older with acute or convalescent COVID-19.

The chain carries TRBV25-1 and TRBJ2-2; 10 bases align to TRBD1. Unmatched junction bases numbered 9, after V lost 0 bases and J lost 5 bases. The CDR3 is 18 amino acids. Germline CDR1 and CDR2: MGHDK and SYGVNS. The DNA of the CDR3 is TGTGCCAGCAGTGAATATGGAGGGAGGACAGGGGGGACCGGGGAGCTGTTTTTT. It translates to CASSEYGGRTGGTGELFF. Combining the CDR3 with reference TRBV25-1 and TRBJ2-2 gives the whole variable domain EADIYQTPRYLVIGTGKKITLECSQTMGHDKMYWYQQDPGMELHLIHYSYGVNSTEKGDLSSESTVSRIRTEHFPLTLESARPSHTSQYLCASSEYGGRTGGTGELFFGEGSRLTVL.

The V and J genes are TRBV30 and TRBJ2-1; D ambiguous. The CDR3 has 12 amino acids. CDR1 is GTSNPN and CDR2 is SVGIG in the germline V gene (reference sequence). V lost 0 bases and J lost 11, with 11 bases in between. In DNA form, the CDR3 reads TGTGCCTGGAGTGTCCAAGCGTTGCAGCAGTTCTTC. Its translation: CAWSVQALQQFF.

This clone was seen only a few times. The chain links TRBV9 to TRBJ2-5; TRBD2 matches 10 bases. The CDR3 covers 16 residues. In germline, CDR1 is SGDLS, CDR2 YYNGEE. V lost 3 bases, J lost 1 base, and 6 bases stayed unmatched. CDR3 in DNA: TGTGCCAGCAGCGGGAAACGGACTAGCGGCCAAGAGACCCAGTACTTC. Translating it yields CASSGKRTSGQETQYF.

This clone was counted between two and nine times. The chain joins TRBV5-4 to TRBJ2-1; D is ambiguous. The CDR3 spans 13 residues. Germline V lookup: CDR1 SGHNT, CDR2 YYREEE (reference sequence). Trimming left V 2 bases short and J 4 bases short, with 7 bases between. The chain's CDR3 is CASSFVQYNEQFF. DNA of the CDR3: TGTGCCAGCAGCTTCGTACAGTACAATGAGCAGTTCTTC.

V gene TRBV7-9 combines with J gene TRBJ1-6, with D hard to call. This CDR3 has 14 amino acids. Trimming left V 5 bases short and J 5 bases short, with 10 bases between. CDR1 and CDR2 (germline): SEHNR, FQNEAQ (reference sequence). The CDR3 sequence: CASSLTLNNSPLHF. The CDR3 coding sequence is TGTGCCAGCAGCCTAACCCTGAATAATTCACCCCTCCACTTT.

V gene TRBV15 combines with J gene TRBJ1-4; TRBD1 matches at 7 bases. CDR1 LNHNV and CDR2 YYDKDF come from the germline V gene (reference sequence). Trimming removed 9 bases from V and 6 bases from J; junction bases left unmatched: 13. This CDR3 region has 15 residues. CDR3 amino acids: CATTRQGGSYEKLFF. Written as DNA, the CDR3 is TGTGCCACGACGCGACAGGGAGGTTCGTATGAAAAACTGTTTTTT.

This clone was seen only once. This chain uses TRBV2 with TRBJ1-2, with D perhaps TRBD1 (5 bases). The CDR3 consists of 12 residues. Per germline, CDR1 SNHLY and CDR2 FYNNEI. With 6 bases removed from V and 2 bases from J, the gap between germline ends came to 7 bases. The CDR3 coding sequence is TGTGCCAGCAGGGACACCAACTATGGCTACACCTTC. Protein product: CASRDTNYGYTF.

The V call is TRBV2, the J call TRBJ1-2; 9 nucleotides match TRBD1. The CDR3 loop spans 14 amino acids. After removal of 6 bases from V and 8 bases from J, the junction contained 10 bases not matched to a gene. Germline V gene data show CDR1 as SNHLY and CDR2 as FYNNEI. The CDR3 loop is CASSRDREFLGYTF. Here the CDR3 DNA reads TGTGCCAGCAGCCGGGACAGGGAATTCTTAGGCTACACCTTC.

The rearrangement links TRBV6-1 to TRBJ1-4, with 8 bases aligning to TRBD1. CDR1 and CDR2 from the germline V gene are MNHNS and SASEGT. This CDR3 comprises 14 residues. J gave up 7 bases and V 1 base, and 2 bases lay outside the gene matches. Here the CDR3 reads CASSEGTGFEKLFF. The CDR3 DNA reads as TGTGCCAGCAGTGAAGGGACAGGGTTTGAAAAACTGTTTTTT.

J is TRBJ2-7 and V is TRBV18; weak D call: TRBD2 (6 bases). Germline CDR1 reads KGHSH; CDR2 reads LQKENI. Trimming took off 5 bases at V and 6 bases at J, with 20 bases between the two ends. CDR3 length: 15 amino acids. For the CDR3, the DNA is TGTGCCAGCTCATCGATCACCGGGGGAGGAGGCGAGCAGTACTTC. It yields the protein CASSSITGGGGEQYF.

The rearrangement uses TRBV18 and TRBJ1-4; no clear D gene. The CDR3 runs 16 residues. Trimming removed 2 bases from V and 8 bases from J, with 18 bases in between. Germline loops: CDR1 KGHSH, CDR2 LQKENI. CDR3 sequence: CASSPEYGSRGEKLFF. In DNA form, the CDR3 reads TGTGCCAGCTCACCAGAATATGGATCCCGCGGGGAAAAACTGTTTTTT.

In its sample, this clone was seen a few times. This sequence joins TRBV6-2 or TRBV6-3 and TRBJ1-5; tentative D call: TRBD1 (5 bases). Trimming cost V 2 bases and J 1 base, with 15 bases left between them. The CDR3 covers 17 residues. Germline CDR1 MNHEY, CDR2 SVGEGT. Written as DNA, the CDR3 is TGTGCCAGCAGTTACGGAATGGCCAGGGTGAGCAATCAGCCCCAGCATTTT. This sequence encodes CASSYGMARVSNQPQHF.